A selection of T cell receptor beta chains follows, all from one sample in a study of cytomegalovirus exposure and HLA in healthy donors. TCRdb keeps only in-frame clones here, not all; method: immunoSEQ multiplex PCR. The sample has 75,000 to 90,000 clones, 70% to 80% seen once. Input material: PBMCs. Receptors originate from a man in his fifties or sixties in good health and CMV-seronegative. Each CDR3 is given without its conserved first and last residue. The D gene is left open where the match is weak.

TRBJ1-4	TRBD1	TRBV18	ASSPEDRGFEKLF
TRBJ2-7	.	TRBV28	ASSTTYEQY
TRBJ2-2	TRBD2	TRBV29-1	SGLAGGNTGELF
TRBJ2-3	TRBD2	TRBV7-2	ASSASGGPEYTQY
TRBJ1-5	.	TRBV29-1	SVSETNSNQPQH
TRBJ1-5	TRBD1	TRBV5-8	ASSLQWQGARQPQH
TRBJ2-3	TRBD2	TRBV5-1	ASSTAGGPGTDTQY
TRBJ2-5	TRBD2	TRBV4-2	ASSQGSGAETQY
TRBJ2-7	.	TRBV27	ASSLKMAHYEQY
TRBJ1-1	.	TRBV21-1	ASSSPTQFSEAF
TRBJ1-5	TRBD1	TRBV19	ASSIGQGKGVNQPQH
TRBJ2-4	TRBD2	TRBV30	AWSGQAGGLLANIQY
TRBJ1-5	.	TRBV4-2	ASSRESRTPNQPQH
TRBJ1-6	TRBD1	TRBV18	ASSPQGGRLYNSPLH
TRBJ2-5	TRBD2	TRBV7-2	ASSSGGGLAGREQY
TRBJ1-5	.	TRBV7-2	ASSLERGNQPQH
TRBJ2-2	.	TRBV7-9	ASSPRAGELF
TRBJ1-2	TRBD1	TRBV13	ASSFSRTGQGYT
TRBJ1-4	.	TRBV6-1	ASSSQGSYNEKLF
TRBJ2-3	TRBD2	TRBV5-1	ASRPGLAEDTQY
TRBJ2-7	TRBD1	TRBV28	ASSPQTQTGGREQY
TRBJ1-1	.	TRBV4-3	ASSQDRGSAEAF
TRBJ1-5	.	TRBV7-2	ASSPEGTGNQPQH
TRBJ1-3	TRBD1	TRBV19	ASSGVGQGENTIY
TRBJ2-7	TRBD1	TRBV7-9	ASSRRTGETTSTYEQY
TRBJ2-5	.	TRBV19	ASSVKETQY
TRBJ1-1	TRBD1	TRBV18	ASSPVGQGTEAF
TRBJ2-1	.	TRBV7-3	ASSYSPDREQF
TRBJ1-5	.	TRBV19	ASRPGVGNQPQH
TRBJ1-5	.	TRBV28	ASRGTARPQH
TRBJ1-1	TRBD1	TRBV2	ASSEGDREAF
TRBJ2-2	TRBD1	TRBV2	ATRQGPDTGELF
TRBJ1-1	.	TRBV7-9	ASSASRIYMNTEAF
TRBJ1-4	TRBD1	TRBV4-2	ASSQGTGIPADEKLF
TRBJ2-7	.	TRBV30	AWSDYKDYEQY
TRBJ2-3	.	TRBV5-4	ASSPGGRNGTDTQY
TRBJ2-7	TRBD2	TRBV6-6	ATGTSEQY
TRBJ1-5	.	TRBV9	ASSSHGQPQH
TRBJ2-6	.	TRBV6-6	ASRPLQGSGANVLT
TRBJ2-1	TRBD1	TRBV27	ASSRNNRGIYNEQF
TRBJ1-6	TRBD1	TRBV5-1	ASRIGQGESSYNSPLH
TRBJ2-3	TRBD2	TRBV11-2	ASSLRGGTDTQY
TRBJ2-7	.	TRBV5-1	ASAVGLKGEQY
TRBJ1-1	TRBD1	TRBV7-2	ASSRQGTEAF
TRBJ2-6	.	TRBV18	ASSTGTGANVLT
TRBJ1-2	.	TRBV7-2	ASSRGEGNYGYT
TRBJ2-7	TRBD2	TRBV11-2	ASMGLAHAYEQY
TRBJ2-1	TRBD2	TRBV4-3	ASSQDRILLTSGVSYNEQF
TRBJ2-2	TRBD2	TRBV5-4	ASSLATSGGGELF
TRBJ1-6	.	TRBV5-4	ASREGGMDSPLH
TRBJ1-4	.	TRBV5-1	ASSLDSNEKLF
TRBJ1-1	.	TRBV19	ASSIKLLGEAF
TRBJ2-1	.	TRBV30	AWNSGRQGNEQF
TRBJ2-7	TRBD1	TRBV27	ASSLGDSPKEQY
TRBJ2-7	.	TRBV7-9	ASSLVTHLRTVRKY
TRBJ1-6	TRBD1	TRBV6-5	ASSMDRVYNSPLH
TRBJ1-2	.	TRBV15	ATSATQGNGYT